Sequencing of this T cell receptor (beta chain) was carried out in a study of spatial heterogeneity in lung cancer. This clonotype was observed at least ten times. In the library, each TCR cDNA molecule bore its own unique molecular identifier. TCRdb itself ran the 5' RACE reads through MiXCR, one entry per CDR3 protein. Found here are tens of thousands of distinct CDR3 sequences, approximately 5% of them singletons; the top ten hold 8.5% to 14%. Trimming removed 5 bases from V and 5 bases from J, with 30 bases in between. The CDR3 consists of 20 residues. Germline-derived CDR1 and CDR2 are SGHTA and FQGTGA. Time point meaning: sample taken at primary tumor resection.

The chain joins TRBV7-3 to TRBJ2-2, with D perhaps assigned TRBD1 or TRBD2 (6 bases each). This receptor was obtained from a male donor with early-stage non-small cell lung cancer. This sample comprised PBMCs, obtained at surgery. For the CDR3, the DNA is TGTGCCAGCAGCCCGTGGGGGCACCGGGACTCTCCCCAGGGAACCGGGGAGCTGTTTTTT. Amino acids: CASSPWGHRDSPQGTGELFF.